This T cell receptor (beta chain) is drawn from a study of response to subunit inactivated influenza vaccine. TCRdb recomputed calls from the RT-PCR reads with MiXCR, one row per CDR3 protein. The sample has 500,000 to 600,000 distinct CDR3 sequences, over 10% seen once. J lost 7 bases, V lost 0 bases, and 6 bases had no gene match. CDR3 size: 15 residues. Germline CDR1 SGHAT, CDR2 FQNNGV. Sequenced here: PBMCs from blood, sampled about 40 days after vaccination. The V call is TRBV11-2, the J call TRBJ1-5, with 7 bases aligning to TRBD1. This TCR came from a man aged 50-60 years who received an inactivated influenza vaccine. CDR3 sequence (DNA): TGTGCCAGCAGCTTAGAAGGGGGCAGGAGGCAGCCCCAGCATTTT. Protein product: CASSLEGGRRQPQHF.